The next 30 T cell receptor beta chains were all read from a single sample in a study of blood T cells in healthy people across ages. The use of a sample-barcoded 5' primer and a J-beta primer mix characterized a second PCR of roughly 6 to 12 cycles. Each CDR3 protein gets one entry after TCRdb re-called the 5' RACE reads with MiXCR. The repertoire holds hundreds of thousands of distinct CDR3 sequences, with around 42% as singletons. Sequencing was done on a sample of blood. The receptors originated from a man aged 55 to 70 in good health.

V gene TRBV20-1 combines with J gene TRBJ2-4; 11 bases match TRBD1. This CDR3 is built from 14 residues. V shed 6 bases and J 15 bases; nucleotides not matched to a gene: 16. In germline, CDR1 is DFQATT, CDR2 SNEGSKA (reference sequence). The CDR3 is CSARLDGTGGERYF. The CDR3 region has the DNA TGCAGTGCCAGATTGGATGGGACAGGGGGAGAGCGGTACTTC.

This sequence joins TRBV20-1 and TRBJ1-1; D possibly corresponds to TRBD1 (6 bases). Looked up from germline, CDR1 is DFQATT and CDR2 is SNEGSKA (reference sequence). Trimming took off 5 bases at V and 7 bases at J, with 14 bases between the two ends. The CDR3 length is 12 residues. The CDR3: CSAPPDSLEAFF. CDR3 sequence (DNA): TGCAGTGCTCCGCCGGACAGCCTTGAAGCTTTCTTT.

This clonotype has only a few counts. The rearrangement links TRBV5-1 to TRBJ2-1; D is ambiguous. Germline-derived CDR1 and CDR2 are SGHRS and YFSETQ. This CDR3 spans 16 amino acids. With 0 bases removed from V and 4 bases from J, the gap between germline ends came to 14 bases. The CDR3 coding sequence is TGCGCCAGCAGCTTGGTCCTTGGGGTCTTGTACAATGAGCAGTTCTTC. It translates to CASSLVLGVLYNEQFF.

CDR3 loop: CASSKVATGGRIPAQYF. The CDR3 DNA follows: TGTGCCAGCAGCAAAGTCGCGACAGGGGGCCGGATACCCGCGCAGTATTTT. This rearrangement joins TRBV21-1 to TRBJ2-3; the tabulated D call, TRBD1, remains unverified against the DNA. TRBV21-1 is designated a pseudogene. CDR3 size: 17 residues.

The chain's CDR3 is CASKDRGLLENTEAFF. The CDR3 region has the DNA TGTGCCAGCAAAGACAGGGGGCTCCTGGAAAACACTGAAGCTTTCTTT. The genes are TRBV6-1 and TRBJ1-1; 10 bases agree with TRBD1. The V gene end was trimmed by 7 bases and the J gene end by 2 bases; junction bases not matched to a gene: 10. The CDR3 loop spans 16 amino acids. CDR1 is MNHNS, CDR2 SASEGT, per germline.

A word on this clonotype: The germline gene is not matched at one end of the junction; a read error may be the cause. DNA for the CDR3: TGCAGCGTTGAGGGGGGAGGGAACACTGGAGCTTTCTTT. This encodes CSVEGGGNTGAFF. The V and J genes are TRBV29-1 and TRBJ1-1; perhaps TRBD1 as D (5 bases). Germline-derived CDR1 and CDR2 are SQVTM and ANQGSEA. The CDR3 totals 13 residues.

The sample holds one count of this clonotype. This may stem from a read error, because a much larger clone lies one nucleotide away. The rearrangement uses TRBV12-3 or TRBV12-4 and TRBJ1-2; 12 nucleotides match TRBD1. The CDR3 runs 15 residues. The CDR3: CASRTSGTGGVGCTF. The CDR3 bases are TGTGCCAGCAGGACCTCTGGGACAGGGGGCGTAGGCTGCACCTTC.

This chain connects TRBV12-3 or TRBV12-4 to TRBJ2-7, with 9 bases that match TRBD2. The CDR3 covers 18 residues. Trimming at V came to 0 bases and at J to 7 bases, leaving 16 bases not matched to a gene. As DNA, the CDR3 is TGTGCCAGCAGTTTAGCCCTTGATAGCGGGGGAGAGGACAATGAGCAGTACTTC. Amino acids: CASSLALDSGGEDNEQYF.

Points on this clonotype: Just one base apart from a much larger clone, this may be a read error. The genes are TRBV4-3 and TRBJ2-7; D remains unclear. The V gene's germline CDR1 is LGHNA and CDR2 YSLEER. The ends were cut back, 0 bases at V and 2 bases at J, with 11 bases in the middle. The CDR3 sequence is 15 residues long. The CDR3, as DNA: TGCGCCAGCAGCCAAGACAGTGCCTTAGCCTACGAGCAGTACTTC. This translates into CASSQDSALAYEQYF.

Notes on this clonotype: With a much larger clone just one base away, this may be a read error. The CDR3 DNA reads TGCAGTGCTGGGGCGGACCGTCAGAAGGCCTACGAGCAGTACTTC. Translated: CSAGADRQKAYEQYF. The rearrangement links TRBV20-1 to TRBJ2-7, with a possible D match to TRBD1 (5 bases). The V gene's germline CDR1 is DFQATT and CDR2 SNEGSKA (reference sequence). This CDR3 comprises 15 residues. V dropped 5 bases and J dropped 2 bases, with 19 bases sitting between them.

This chain uses TRBV20-1 with TRBJ2-5; the D gene is possibly TRBD2 (6 bases). The CDR3 has 13 residues. CDR1 and CDR2 (germline): DFQATT, SNEGSKA (reference sequence). Trimming shortened V by 6 bases and J by 3 bases, and 14 bases separated the two germline ends. The CDR3 sequence: CSAKSTSKETQYF. CDR3 DNA: TGCAGTGCCAAGTCGACTAGTAAAGAGACCCAGTACTTC.

In its sample, this clonotype was seen a few times. This CDR3 is CASSKGQEETQYF. The CDR3 region has the DNA TGCGCCAGCAGTAAGGGACAGGAAGAGACCCAGTACTTC. The chain couples TRBV5-1 to TRBJ2-7; 8 bases map to TRBD1. The J call is in doubt because the DNA end fits TRBJ2-5 better. The length of the CDR3 is 13 residues. The germline CDR1 and CDR2 sequences are SGHRS and YFSETQ.

The rearrangement uses TRBV4-1 and TRBJ2-7; 14 nucleotides agree with TRBD2. The J call is in doubt because the DNA end fits TRBJ2-5 better. The length of the CDR3 is 16 residues. CDR1 MGHRA and CDR2 YSYEKL come from the germline V gene. The CDR3 is CASSPGGLAGVETQYF. The CDR3 coding sequence is TGCGCCAGCAGCCCTGGGGGACTAGCGGGGGTAGAGACCCAGTACTTC.

V and J are TRBV20-1 and TRBJ1-6; 7 bases are a match to TRBD1. The length of the CDR3 is 14 residues. Germline V lookup: CDR1 DFQATT, CDR2 SNEGSKA (reference sequence). V was pared by 6 bases and J by 1 base, with 3 bases of the junction left unmatched. For the CDR3, the DNA is TGCAGTGCGCGGACAGGTTCCTATAATTCACCCCTCCACTTT. This sequence encodes CSARTGSYNSPLHF.

There are a few counts of this clonotype. The genes are TRBV7-9 and TRBJ2-5, with D possibly matching TRBD1 (5 bases). CDR1 SEHNR and CDR2 FQNEAQ come from the germline V gene (reference sequence). The CDR3 length is 14 residues. Trimming left V 3 bases short and J 5 bases short, with 13 bases between. The CDR3 coding sequence is TGTGCCAGCAGCTTCTTGGGTTCAGGGGAGACCCAGTACTTC. Its translation is CASSFLGSGETQYF. Based on the CDR3 plus reference TRBV7-9 and TRBJ2-5, the full variable domain is DTGVSQNPRHKITKRGQNVTFRCDPISEHNRLYWYRQTLGQGPEFLTYFQNEAQLEKSRLLSDRFSAERPKGSFSTLEIQRTEQGDSAMYLCASSFLGSGETQYFGPGTRLLVL.

The V gene is TRBV6-2 or TRBV6-3, the J gene TRBJ1-5; the D is unclear. V lost 8 bases and J lost 0, with 8 bases in between. The CDR3 spans 13 residues. CDR1 is MNHEY, CDR2 SVGEGT, per germline. The DNA for the CDR3 is TGTGCCAGCTCCTGGCATAGCAATCAGCCCCAGCATTTT. This codes for CASSWHSNQPQHF.

This sequence joins TRBV4-1 and TRBJ2-5; D is undetermined. The V end was cut by 4 bases, the J end by 0 bases, with 9 bases between. This CDR3 comprises 14 residues. Germline V gene data show CDR1 as MGHRA and CDR2 as YSYEKL. The CDR3 region is CASSPQPYQETQYF. The DNA for the CDR3 is TGCGCCAGCAGCCCTCAGCCGTACCAAGAGACCCAGTACTTC.

This clonotype has a count of ten or more. The chain carries TRBV27 and TRBJ2-7; the D is unclear. Germline CDR1 MNHEY, CDR2 SMNVEV (reference sequence). The CDR3 sequence is 14 residues long. V gave up 0 bases and J gave up 1 base, with 7 bases separating them. The CDR3 loop reads CASSLSAVSYEQYF. Written as DNA, the CDR3 is TGTGCCAGCAGTTTATCGGCGGTGTCCTACGAGCAGTACTTC.

The gene calls are TRBV20-1 and TRBJ1-2; D remains unclear. The CDR3 consists of 14 residues. Germline V gene sequence: CDR1 DFQATT, CDR2 SNEGSKA (reference sequence). V gave up 6 bases and J gave up 6 bases, with 20 bases separating them. CDR3 loop: CSAPTSLSGDGYTF. DNA of the CDR3: TGCAGTGCCCCTACCAGTTTATCAGGCGATGGCTACACCTTC.

The chain couples TRBV7-3 to TRBJ2-1; TRBD1 agrees at 7 bases. CDR3 length: 16 amino acids. The V gene end was trimmed by 5 bases and the J gene end by 0 bases; junction bases not matched to a gene: 7. CDR1 and CDR2 from the germline V gene are SGHTA and FQGTGA. CDR3 in amino acids: CASSPSGTDSYNEQFF. The CDR3 coding sequence is TGTGCCAGCAGCCCCTCCGGGACAGACTCCTACAATGAGCAGTTCTTC.

Note on this clonotype: An end of the junction does not agree with germline; a read error may underlie this. The CDR3 sequence: CASSPTGPNHPQHF. CDR3 DNA: TGCGCCAGCAGCCCTACGGGCCCGAATCATCCCCAGCATTTT. The chain links TRBV5-1 to TRBJ1-5; D is unresolved. Germline V gene lookup returns CDR1 SGHRS and CDR2 YFSETQ. The CDR3 extends over 14 amino acids.

This clonotype was counted only a few times. The V call is TRBV5-6, the J call TRBJ2-2; D is ambiguous. CDR3 length: 15 residues. Per the germline V gene, CDR1 is SGHDT and CDR2 is YYEEEE. V was trimmed by 0 bases and J by 0 bases, leaving 6 bases between them. The CDR3 DNA follows: TGTGCCAGCAGCTTGGATGGTGCGAACACCGGGGAGCTGTTTTTT. Its translation is CASSLDGANTGELFF.

The V and J genes are TRBV7-3 and TRBJ2-1, with 8 bases that match TRBD2. Germline CDR1 SGHTA, CDR2 FQGTGA. Losses at the gene ends were 5 bases for V and 6 bases for J; bases not matched to a gene: 3. The CDR3 length is 13 residues. CDR3 sequence: CASSPGGRNEQFF. CDR3 coding DNA: TGTGCCAGCAGCCCGGGAGGGCGCAATGAGCAGTTCTTC.

Only a few counts were recorded for this clonotype. This chain connects TRBV7-2 to TRBJ1-5, with D hard to call. CDR1 SGHTA and CDR2 FQGNSA come from the germline V gene. With 4 bases removed from V and 5 bases from J, the gap between germline ends came to 9 bases. This CDR3 is 13 amino acids long. The chain's CDR3 is CASSSHTDQPQHF. The CDR3 DNA reads TGTGCCAGCAGCTCACACACCGATCAGCCCCAGCATTTT.

The chain links TRBV5-1 to TRBJ2-3, with TRBD1 matching over 12 bases. Germline V CDR1 and CDR2: SGHRS, YFSETQ. This CDR3 contains 15 residues. V was pared by 2 bases and J by 6 bases, with 4 bases of the junction left unmatched. This CDR3 is CASSFSGTGGDTQYF. CDR3 nucleotides: TGCGCCAGCAGCTTTTCCGGGACAGGGGGCGATACGCAGTATTTT.

In regard to this clonotype: Compared with germline, one end of the junction differs, possibly owing to a read error. V usage is TRBV5-1 and J usage is TRBJ2-3; D unclear. The CDR3 is 14 residues long. Per the germline V gene, CDR1 is SGHRS and CDR2 is YFSETQ. CDR3 protein: CASSLDSTTDMQYF. The CDR3 region has the DNA TGCGCCAGCAGCTTGGACTCAACCACAGATATGCAGTATTTT.

J is TRBJ2-2 and V is TRBV5-1; 7 bases fit TRBD1. The junction had 5 bases not matched to a gene; V was cut back by 4 bases and J by 2 bases. This CDR3 has 15 amino acids. Looked up from germline, CDR1 is SGHRS and CDR2 is YFSETQ. CDR3 sequence reads: CASSPTGFNTGELFF. For the CDR3, the DNA is TGCGCCAGCAGCCCGACAGGGTTCAACACCGGGGAGCTGTTTTTT.

The V gene is TRBV19, the J gene TRBJ2-1; D call uncertain. The ends were cut back, 7 bases at V and 0 bases at J, with 13 bases in the middle. The length of the CDR3 is 15 residues. CDR1 and CDR2 from the germline V gene are LNHDA and SQIVND (reference sequence). The CDR3 region has the DNA TGTGCCAGTATCCCTCGGTTAGGCTCCTACAATGAGCAGTTCTTC. It codes for CASIPRLGSYNEQFF.

This clonotype was seen ten or more times. This sequence joins TRBV6-5 and TRBJ2-7, with D unresolved. There are 13 residues in the CDR3. Trimming removed 1 base from V and 3 bases from J, with 7 bases in between. Germline CDR1 MNHEY, CDR2 SVGAGI. In DNA form, the CDR3 reads TGTGCCAGCAGTTACTATCAGGACTACGAGCAGTACTTC. This encodes CASSYYQDYEQYF.

CDR3 loop: CASRKTNTGELFF. In DNA form, the CDR3 reads TGTGCCAGCAGGAAGACGAACACCGGGGAGCTGTTTTTT. The chain combines TRBV6-2 or TRBV6-3 with TRBJ2-2; unclear D gene. Trimming shortened V by 6 bases and J by 0 bases, and 5 bases separated the two germline ends. Germline values: CDR1 MNHEY, CDR2 SVGEGT. This CDR3 has 13 amino acids.